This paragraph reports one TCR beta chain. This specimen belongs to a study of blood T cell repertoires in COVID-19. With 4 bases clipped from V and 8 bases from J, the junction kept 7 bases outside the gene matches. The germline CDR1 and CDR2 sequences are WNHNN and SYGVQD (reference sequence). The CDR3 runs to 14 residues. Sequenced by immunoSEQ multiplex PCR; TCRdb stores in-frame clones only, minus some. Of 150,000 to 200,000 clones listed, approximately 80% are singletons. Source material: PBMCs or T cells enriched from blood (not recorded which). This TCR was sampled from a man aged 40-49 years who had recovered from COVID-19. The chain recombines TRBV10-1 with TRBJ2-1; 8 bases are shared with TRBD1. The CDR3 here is CASSGDRRLDEQFF. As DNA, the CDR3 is TGCGCCAGCAGTGGGGACAGGCGACTTGATGAGCAGTTCTTC.